These T cell receptor beta chains were read from a single sample in a study of T-cell reconstitution after alpha-beta-depleted transplantation in children. TCRdb reanalysed the PCR reads using MiXCR and keeps one entry per CDR3 protein. The sample yields roughly 100,000 distinct CDR3 sequences, approximately 8% seen once. This specimen was PBMCs, taken before TCRalphabeta/CD19-depleted stem cell transplant. The receptors stem from a boy between 2 and 15 years old with acute lymphoblastic leukemia, due to receive a stem cell transplant. The CDR3 runs from the conserved cysteine through the conserved F or W. A D gene is named only where the DNA matches it firmly. Only some rows state a clone size, as once, few, many or a class for expanded clones.

clone size,V gene,D gene,J gene,CDR3 protein,CDR3 DNA
many,TRBV3-1,.,TRBJ2-1,CASSYLLSRGNEQFF,TGTGCCAGCAGCTACCTGCTATCCAGGGGCAATGAGCAGTTCTTC
many,TRBV27,TRBD1,TRBJ1-2,CASSPRGLVLYGYTF,TGTGCCAGCAGTCCAAGGGGGCTAGTTCTCTATGGCTACACCTTC
.,TRBV12-3/TRBV12-4,.,TRBJ1-4,CASTAEGFRGKLFF,TGTGCCAGCACCGCCGAGGGGTTTCGAGGAAAACTGTTTTTT
many,TRBV9,.,TRBJ1-1,CASSVGRRLNTEAFF,TGTGCCAGCAGCGTAGGAAGGAGACTCAACACTGAAGCTTTCTTT
many,TRBV4-3,.,TRBJ1-2,CASSQASLRNYGYTF,TGCGCCAGCAGCCAAGCCTCCCTGCGGAACTATGGCTACACCTTC
.,TRBV29-1,.,TRBJ1-2,CSVADSQAYGYTF,TGCAGCGTTGCGGACAGCCAGGCGTATGGCTACACCTTC
many,TRBV2,.,TRBJ2-3,CASSLGGGGADTQYF,TGTGCCAGCAGTTTGGGGGGAGGGGGGGCAGATACGCAGTATTTT
.,TRBV29-1,.,TRBJ1-1,CSATKGGNTEAFF,TGCAGCGCCACGAAGGGCGGGAACACTGAAGCTTTCTTT
.,TRBV7-7,TRBD2,TRBJ2-1,CASSLGLAGGPDEQFF,TGTGCCAGCAGCTTAGGACTAGCGGGGGGGCCCGATGAGCAGTTCTTC
few,TRBV7-9,.,TRBJ2-3,CASSTQRELNTDTQYF,TGTGCCAGCAGCACTCAACGTGAGCTAAACACAGATACGCAGTATTTT
few,TRBV29-1,.,TRBJ1-3,CSVDAGEGPSGNTIYF,TGCAGCGTTGACGCAGGGGAGGGCCCCTCTGGAAACACCATATATTTT
many,TRBV7-9,.,TRBJ2-5,CASRAGPQETQYF,TGTGCCAGCAGAGCAGGGCCACAAGAGACCCAGTACTTC
many,TRBV4-3,.,TRBJ1-1,CASSQDRWNTEAFF,TGCGCCAGCAGCCAAGATAGGTGGAACACTGAAGCTTTCTTT